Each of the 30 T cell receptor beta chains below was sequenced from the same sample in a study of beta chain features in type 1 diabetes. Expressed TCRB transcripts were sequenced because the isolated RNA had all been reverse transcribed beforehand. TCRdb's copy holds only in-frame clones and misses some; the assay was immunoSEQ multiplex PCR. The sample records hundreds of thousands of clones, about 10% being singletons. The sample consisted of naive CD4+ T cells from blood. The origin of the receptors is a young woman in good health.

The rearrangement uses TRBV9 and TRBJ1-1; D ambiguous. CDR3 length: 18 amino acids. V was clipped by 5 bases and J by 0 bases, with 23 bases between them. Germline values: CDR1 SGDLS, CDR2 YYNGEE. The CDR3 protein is CASRPLEKKGDMNTEAFF. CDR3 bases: TGTGCCAGCAGGCCCCTAGAGAAAAAAGGAGATATGAACACTGAAGCTTTCTTT.

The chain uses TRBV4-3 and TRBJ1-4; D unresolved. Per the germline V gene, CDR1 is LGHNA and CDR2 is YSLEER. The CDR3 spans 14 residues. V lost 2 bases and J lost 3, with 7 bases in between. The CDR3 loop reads CASSQWQPNEKLFF. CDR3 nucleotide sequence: TGCGCCAGCAGCCAATGGCAGCCTAATGAAAAACTGTTTTTT.

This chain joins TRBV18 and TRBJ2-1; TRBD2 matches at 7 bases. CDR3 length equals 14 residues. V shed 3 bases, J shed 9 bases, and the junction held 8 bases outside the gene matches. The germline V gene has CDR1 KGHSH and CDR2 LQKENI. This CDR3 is CASSPTSHQSEQFF. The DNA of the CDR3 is TGTGCCAGCTCACCGACTAGCCACCAGAGTGAGCAGTTCTTC.

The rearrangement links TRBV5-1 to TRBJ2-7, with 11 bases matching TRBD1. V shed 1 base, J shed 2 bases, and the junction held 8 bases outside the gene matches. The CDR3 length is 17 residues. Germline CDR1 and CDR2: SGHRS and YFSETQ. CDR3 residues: CASSLNLGTGGTYEQYF. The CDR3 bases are TGCGCCAGCAGCTTGAATCTGGGGACAGGGGGGACCTACGAGCAGTACTTC. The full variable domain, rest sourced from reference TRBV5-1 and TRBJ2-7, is KAGVTQTPRYLIKTRGQQVTLSCSPISGHRSVSWYQQTPGQGLQFLFEYFSETQRNKGNFPGRFSGRQFSNSRSEMNVSTLELGDSALYLCASSLNLGTGGTYEQYFGPGTRLTVT.

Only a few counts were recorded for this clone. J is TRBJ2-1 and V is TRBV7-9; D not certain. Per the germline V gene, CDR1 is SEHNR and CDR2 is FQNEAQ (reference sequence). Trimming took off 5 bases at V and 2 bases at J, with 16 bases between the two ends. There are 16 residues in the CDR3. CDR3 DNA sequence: TGTGCCAGCAGCCCCACGAACGGACGGGCCTACAATGAGCAGTTCTTC. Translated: CASSPTNGRAYNEQFF.

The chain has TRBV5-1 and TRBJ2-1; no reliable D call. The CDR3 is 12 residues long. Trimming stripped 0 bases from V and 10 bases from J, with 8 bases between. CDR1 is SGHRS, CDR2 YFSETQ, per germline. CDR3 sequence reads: CASSLAATEQFF. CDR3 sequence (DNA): TGCGCCAGCAGCTTGGCTGCGACAGAGCAGTTCTTC.

The CDR3 coding sequence is TGTGCCAGCAGGGAAGGTTCGGGGGCCAACGTCCTGACTTTC. Protein product: CASREGSGANVLTF. The chain uses TRBV7-6 and TRBJ2-6; no clear D gene. The CDR3 has 14 residues. CDR1 and CDR2 from the germline V gene are SGHVS and FNYEAQ. Trimming shortened V by 6 bases and J by 4 bases, and 10 bases separated the two germline ends.

The CDR3 is CAWSRGTSGTSTDTQYF. Here the CDR3 DNA reads TGTGCCTGGAGCCGCGGGACTAGCGGGACGAGCACAGATACGCAGTATTTT. The rearrangement links TRBV30 to TRBJ2-3; TRBD2 matches 13 bases. CDR1 is GTSNPN and CDR2 is SVGIG in the germline V gene (reference sequence). After removal of 3 bases from V and 0 bases from J, the junction contained 6 bases not matched to a gene. This CDR3 comprises 17 residues.

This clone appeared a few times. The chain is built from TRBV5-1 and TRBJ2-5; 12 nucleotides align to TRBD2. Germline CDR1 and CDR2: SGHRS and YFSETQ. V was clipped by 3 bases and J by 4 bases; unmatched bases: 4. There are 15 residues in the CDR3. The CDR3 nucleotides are TGCGCCAGCAGCTCCCTAGCGGGAGGGGCAGAGACCCAGTACTTC. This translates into CASSSLAGGAETQYF.

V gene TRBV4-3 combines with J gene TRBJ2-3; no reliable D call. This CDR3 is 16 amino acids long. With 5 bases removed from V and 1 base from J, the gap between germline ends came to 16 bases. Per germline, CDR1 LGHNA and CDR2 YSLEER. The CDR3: CASSYLSTSGTDTQYF. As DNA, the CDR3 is TGCGCCAGCAGCTACCTTTCCACTTCGGGCACAGATACGCAGTATTTT.

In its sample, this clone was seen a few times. The CDR3 here is CASSLGRTGQPQHF. CDR3 in DNA: TGTGCCAGCAGCTTAGGGAGGACAGGACAGCCCCAGCATTTT. The chain joins TRBV7-2 to TRBJ1-5; 7 bases are shared with TRBD1. V was clipped by 1 base and J by 7 bases; unmatched bases: 4. Germline loops: CDR1 SGHTA, CDR2 FQGNSA. This CDR3 has 14 residues.

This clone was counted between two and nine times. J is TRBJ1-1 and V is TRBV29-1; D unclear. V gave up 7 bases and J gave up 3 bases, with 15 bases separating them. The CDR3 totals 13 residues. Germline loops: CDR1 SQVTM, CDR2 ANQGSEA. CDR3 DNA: TGCAGCGGCGGAGGACCGCGGCACACTGAAGCTTTCTTT. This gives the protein CSGGGPRHTEAFF.

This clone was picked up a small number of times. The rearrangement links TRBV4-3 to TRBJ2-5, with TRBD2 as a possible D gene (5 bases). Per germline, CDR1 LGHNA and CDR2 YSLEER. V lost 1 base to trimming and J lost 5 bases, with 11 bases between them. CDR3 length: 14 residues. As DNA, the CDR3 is TGCGCCAGCAGCCAAGCTTGGGAGACGGAGACCCAGTACTTC. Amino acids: CASSQAWETETQYF.

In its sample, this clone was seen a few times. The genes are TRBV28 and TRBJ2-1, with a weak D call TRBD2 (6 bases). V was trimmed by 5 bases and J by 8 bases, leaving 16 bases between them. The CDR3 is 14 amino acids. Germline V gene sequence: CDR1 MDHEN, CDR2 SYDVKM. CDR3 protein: CASSPWDSPYEQFF. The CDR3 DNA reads TGTGCCAGCAGTCCCTGGGACTCCCCGTATGAGCAGTTCTTC.

In DNA, the CDR3 is TGTGCCAGCAGCTTCAGTGGGGATACGCAGTATTTT. It is translated as CASSFSGDTQYF. The chain couples TRBV11-3 to TRBJ2-3; the D is unclear. This CDR3 is built from 12 residues. Germline CDR1 and CDR2: SGHNT and YENEEA. With 3 bases removed from V and 6 bases from J, the gap between germline ends came to 7 bases.

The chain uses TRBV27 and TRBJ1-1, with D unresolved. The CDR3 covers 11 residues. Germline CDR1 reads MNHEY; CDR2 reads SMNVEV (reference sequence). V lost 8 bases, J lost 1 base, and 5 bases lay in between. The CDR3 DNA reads TGTGCCAGCGGCAGGAACACTGAAGCTTTCTTT. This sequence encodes CASGRNTEAFF.

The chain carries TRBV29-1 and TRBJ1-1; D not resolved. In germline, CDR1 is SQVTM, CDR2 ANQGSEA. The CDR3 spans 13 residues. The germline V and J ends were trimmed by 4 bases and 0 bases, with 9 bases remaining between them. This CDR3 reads CSVVADLNTEAFF. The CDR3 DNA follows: TGCAGCGTTGTGGCAGACCTGAACACTGAAGCTTTCTTT.

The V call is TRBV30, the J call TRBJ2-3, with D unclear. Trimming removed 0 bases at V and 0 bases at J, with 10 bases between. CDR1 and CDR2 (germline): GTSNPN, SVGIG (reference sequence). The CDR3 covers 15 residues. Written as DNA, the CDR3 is TGTGCCTGGAGTGTATGGGTCAGAAGCACAGATACGCAGTATTTT. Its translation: CAWSVWVRSTDTQYF.

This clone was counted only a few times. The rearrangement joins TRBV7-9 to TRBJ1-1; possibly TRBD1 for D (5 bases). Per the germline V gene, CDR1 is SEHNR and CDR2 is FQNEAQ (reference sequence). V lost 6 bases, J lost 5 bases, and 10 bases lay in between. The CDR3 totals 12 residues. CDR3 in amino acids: CASSSGYTEAFF. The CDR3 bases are TGTGCCAGCAGTTCAGGGTATACTGAAGCTTTCTTT.

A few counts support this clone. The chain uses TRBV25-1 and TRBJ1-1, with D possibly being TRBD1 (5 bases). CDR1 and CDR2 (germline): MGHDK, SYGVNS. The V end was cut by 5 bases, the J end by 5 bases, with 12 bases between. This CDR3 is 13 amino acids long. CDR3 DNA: TGTGCCAGCAGTCCGCCAGGGTTAACTGAAGCTTTCTTT. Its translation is CASSPPGLTEAFF.

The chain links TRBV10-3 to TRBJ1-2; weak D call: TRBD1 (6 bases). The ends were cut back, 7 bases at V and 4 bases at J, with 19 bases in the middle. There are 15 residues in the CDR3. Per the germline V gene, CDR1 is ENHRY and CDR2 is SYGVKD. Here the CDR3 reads CAITHLEQGSYGYTF. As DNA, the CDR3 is TGTGCCATCACCCACCTTGAACAGGGATCCTATGGCTACACCTTC.

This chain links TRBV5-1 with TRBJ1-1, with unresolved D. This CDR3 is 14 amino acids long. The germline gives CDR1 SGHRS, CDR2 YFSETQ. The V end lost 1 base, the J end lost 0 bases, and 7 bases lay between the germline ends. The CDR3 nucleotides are TGCGCCAGCAGCTTGTTAACCTTGAACACTGAAGCTTTCTTT. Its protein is CASSLLTLNTEAFF.

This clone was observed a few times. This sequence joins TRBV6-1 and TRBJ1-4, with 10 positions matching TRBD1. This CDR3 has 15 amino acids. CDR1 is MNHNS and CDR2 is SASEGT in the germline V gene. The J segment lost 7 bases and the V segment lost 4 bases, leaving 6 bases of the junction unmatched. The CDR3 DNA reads TGTGCCAGCAGTGCGACCGGGACAGGGGCTGAAAAACTGTTTTTT. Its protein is CASSATGTGAEKLFF.

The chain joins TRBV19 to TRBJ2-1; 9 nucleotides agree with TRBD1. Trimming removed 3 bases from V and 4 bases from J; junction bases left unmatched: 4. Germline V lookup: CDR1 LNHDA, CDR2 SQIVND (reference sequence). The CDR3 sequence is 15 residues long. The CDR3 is CASSMGTGQYNEQFF. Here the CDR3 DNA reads TGTGCCAGTAGTATGGGGACAGGGCAGTACAATGAGCAGTTCTTC.

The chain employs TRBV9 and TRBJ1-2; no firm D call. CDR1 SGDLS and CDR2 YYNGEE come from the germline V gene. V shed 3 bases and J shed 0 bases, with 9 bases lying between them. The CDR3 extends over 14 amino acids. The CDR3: CASSASPANYGYTF. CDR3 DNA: TGTGCCAGCAGCGCATCCCCAGCTAACTATGGCTACACCTTC.

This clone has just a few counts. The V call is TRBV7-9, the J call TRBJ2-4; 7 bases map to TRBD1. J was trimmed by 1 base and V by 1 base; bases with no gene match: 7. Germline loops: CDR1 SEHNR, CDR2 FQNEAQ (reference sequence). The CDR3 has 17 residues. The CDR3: CASSLDRQGLAKNIQYF. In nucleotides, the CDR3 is TGTGCCAGCAGCTTAGATCGACAGGGTTTGGCCAAAAACATTCAGTACTTC.

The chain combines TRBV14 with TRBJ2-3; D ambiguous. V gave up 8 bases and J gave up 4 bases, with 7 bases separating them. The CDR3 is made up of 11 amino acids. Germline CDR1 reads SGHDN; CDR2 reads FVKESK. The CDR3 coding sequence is TGTGCCAGCGGGGTATCAGATACGCAGTATTTT. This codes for CASGVSDTQYF. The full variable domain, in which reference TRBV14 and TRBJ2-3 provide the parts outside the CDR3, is EAGVTQFPSHSVIEKGQTVTLRCDPISGHDNLYWYRRVMGKEIKFLLHFVKESKQDESGMPNNRFLAERTGGTYSTLKVQPAELEDSGVYFCASGVSDTQYFGPGTRLTVL.

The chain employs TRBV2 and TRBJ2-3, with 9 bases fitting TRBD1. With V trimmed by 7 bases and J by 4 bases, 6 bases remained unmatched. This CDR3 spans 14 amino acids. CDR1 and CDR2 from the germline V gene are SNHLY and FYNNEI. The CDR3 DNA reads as TGTGCCAGCACCCGGGACAGGGCCTCAGATACGCAGTATTTT. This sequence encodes CASTRDRASDTQYF.

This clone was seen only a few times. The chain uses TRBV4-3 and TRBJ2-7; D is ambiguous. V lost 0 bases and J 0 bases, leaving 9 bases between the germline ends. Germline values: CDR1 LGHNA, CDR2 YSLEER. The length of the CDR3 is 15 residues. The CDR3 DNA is TGCGCCAGCAGCCAAGAAGCCACAGTCTCCTACGAGCAGTACTTC. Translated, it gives CASSQEATVSYEQYF.

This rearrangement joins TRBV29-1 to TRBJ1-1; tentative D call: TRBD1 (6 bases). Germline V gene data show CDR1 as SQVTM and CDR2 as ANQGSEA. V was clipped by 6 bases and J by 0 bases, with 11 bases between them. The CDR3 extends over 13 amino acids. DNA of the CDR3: TGCAGCGTCGACAGGACCTTGAACACTGAAGCTTTCTTT. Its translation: CSVDRTLNTEAFF.